This T cell receptor beta chain appears in the sequencing data of a study of esophageal squamous cell carcinoma under preoperative chemotherapy. For the study at large: Both tumor-infiltrating lymphocytes and peripheral blood T cells were profiled.

Time point specified: after preoperative PTX-NDP chemotherapy. TCRdb analysed the PCR reads with MiXCR anew, one entry per CDR3 protein. The sample yields 34,000 or so distinct CDR3 sequences, around 50% seen once. Comment on this clonotype: Its antigen is undetermined.

The CDR3 has 13 amino acids. Trimming took off 2 bases at V and 1 base at J, with 4 bases between the two ends. Study findings and constraints: After chemotherapy, TCR diversity rose significantly in peripheral T cells but not in tumor-infiltrating lymphocytes. After treatment, tumor-infiltrating lymphocytes seemed to come partly from incoming peripheral T cells, not only local changes.

The TCR originated in a human donor with esophageal squamous cell carcinoma. The donor label of this sample is uncertain. This specimen was taken from a patient given preoperative chemotherapy. The V call is TRBV12-3 or TRBV12-4, the J call TRBJ2-3; D gene unclear. DNA of the CDR3: TGTGCCAGCAGTTTAATGCGCACAGATACGCAGTATTTT. Its translation: CASSLMRTDTQYF.